This T cell receptor (beta chain) was captured in a study of Graves' ophthalmopathy and Graves' hyperthyroidism. Study results and caveats: Most thyroid-expanded clonotypes exceeding 0.001 frequency were also found in blood.

Investigators amplified TCR beta CDR3 regions from RNA transcripts. In the first round, RT-PCR was carried out with HTBI primers, and a multiplex PCR formed the second round. TCRdb re-called the multiplex PCR reads with MiXCR, one entry per CDR3 protein. The sample has about 700,000 distinct CDR3 sequences, roughly 40% seen once. Comment on this clonotype: Its target is unknown.

Exclusion criteria comprised other autoimmune diseases, uncontrolled infections, pregnancy or lactation in patients. Germline V gene sequence: CDR1 DFQATT, CDR2 SNEGSKA (reference sequence). V lost 8 bases and J lost 7, with 15 bases in between. The CDR3 contains 11 residues. This clonotype was obtained from an adult man with Graves' ophthalmopathy. The sample was peripheral blood. This chain joins TRBV20-1 and TRBJ2-7; D is unclear. The CDR3 loop reads CSSDSGREQYF. The CDR3 DNA reads as TGCAGTTCCGACTCCGGGCGGGAGCAGTACTTC.